This TCR beta chain comes out of a study of T-cell reconstitution after alpha-beta-depleted transplantation in children. This clonotype was seen many times. Construction of the TCRbeta library involved unique molecular identifiers. TCRdb recomputed calls from the PCR reads with MiXCR, one row per CDR3 protein. The sample has roughly 500,000 distinct CDR3 sequences, around 13% seen once; the top ten hold around 5.8%. Germline V gene data show CDR1 as LGHNA and CDR2 as YNFKEQ. The CDR3 has 15 residues. The V gene lost 1 base and the J gene lost 0 bases, with 9 bases spanning the gap. This clonotype originated in a human donor who donated a stem cell graft to a child with combined immunodeficiency. The input for sequencing was PBMCs from the stem cell graft donor, taken from the stem cell graft. The rearrangement joins TRBV4-2 to TRBJ1-1, with a possible D match to TRBD1 (5 bases). This chain's CDR3 is CASSQGPGLNTEAFF. The CDR3 nucleotides read TGTGCCAGCAGCCAAGGTCCGGGGCTGAACACTGAAGCTTTCTTT.